This TCR beta chain came from a study of PD-1 blockade in classical Hodgkin lymphoma. In the study overall: Treatment was intravenous nivolumab, 3 mg/kg every 2 weeks, until progression.

About this clone: The antigen is unknown.

This CDR3 has 17 residues. Trimming left V 0 bases short and J 1 base short, with 14 bases between. CDR1 and CDR2 (germline): ENHRY, SYGVKD. Measured with immunoSEQ multiplex PCR; TCRdb has only the in-frame clones, and not every one. The sample consists of 10,000 to 12,000 clones, about 68% of them appearing once. The patients all showed relapse after autologous stem cell transplantation, while their brentuximab vedotin exposure varied. Overall study findings and caveats: Underlying causes for the observed repertoire differences were not defined, possibly disease activity or prior therapy.

This material consisted of peripheral blood mononuclear cells (PBMCs), taken at baseline. The TCR originated in a human donor with classical Hodgkin lymphoma. The rearrangement joins TRBV10-3 to TRBJ2-3, with a weak D call TRBD2 (5 bases). CDR3 residues: CAISESTGSGGTDTQYF. The CDR3, as DNA: TGTGCCATCAGTGAGTCGACCGGGTCCGGGGGCACAGATACGCAGTATTTT.